What follows describes a single T cell receptor (beta chain). Its antigen is currently unknown. Sequenced with the Oncomine TCR Beta short-read assay was DNA taken from cultured CD4+ T cells. MiXCR, run by TCRdb on the PCR reads, gives a single entry per CDR3 protein. The data show more than 15,000 distinct CDR3 sequences, around 50% seen once. The V gene's germline CDR1 is MNHEY and CDR2 SVGEGT. With 10 bases removed from V and 5 bases from J, the gap between germline ends came to 14 bases. This CDR3 has 12 amino acids. Treatment: 10-day PBMC culture with coronavirus spike peptide pools or control peptides (ViraFEST assay). These data belong to a study of vaccination and CD4 T cells after COVID-19. Study summary: Cultures that served as controls received a CEFX pool, an HIV-1 Nef pool, or no peptide.

The sequence derives from a human donor who had recovered from COVID-19. Sequencing used CD4+ T cells from blood, cultured in vitro. The chain uses TRBV6-2 or TRBV6-3 and TRBJ2-5, with D tentatively TRBD2 (6 bases). The CDR3: CATYGSWETQYF. CDR3 sequence (DNA): TGTGCCACCTACGGGAGTTGGGAGACCCAGTACTTC.